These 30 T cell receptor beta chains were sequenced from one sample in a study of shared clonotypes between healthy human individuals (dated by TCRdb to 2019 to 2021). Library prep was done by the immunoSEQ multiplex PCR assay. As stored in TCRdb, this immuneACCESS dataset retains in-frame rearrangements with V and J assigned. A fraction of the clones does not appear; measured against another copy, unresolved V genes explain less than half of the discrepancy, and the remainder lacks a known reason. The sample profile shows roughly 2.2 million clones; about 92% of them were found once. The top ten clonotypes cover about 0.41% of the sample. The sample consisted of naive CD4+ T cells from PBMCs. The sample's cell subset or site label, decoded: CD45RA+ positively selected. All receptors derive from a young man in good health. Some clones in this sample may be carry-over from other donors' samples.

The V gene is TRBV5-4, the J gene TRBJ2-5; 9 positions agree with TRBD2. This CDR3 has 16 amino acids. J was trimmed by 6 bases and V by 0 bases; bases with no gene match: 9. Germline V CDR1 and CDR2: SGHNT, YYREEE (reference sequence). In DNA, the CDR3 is TGTGCCAGCAGCTTGGCCTTAACTAGCGGGCAAAAGACCCAGTACTTC. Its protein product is CASSLALTSGQKTQYF. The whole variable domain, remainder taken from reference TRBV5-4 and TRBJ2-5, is ETGVTQSPTHLIKTRGQQVTLRCSSQSGHNTVSWYQQALGQGPQFIFQYYREEENGRGNFPPRFSGLQFPNYSSELNVNALELDDSALYLCASSLALTSGQKTQYFGPGTRLLVL.

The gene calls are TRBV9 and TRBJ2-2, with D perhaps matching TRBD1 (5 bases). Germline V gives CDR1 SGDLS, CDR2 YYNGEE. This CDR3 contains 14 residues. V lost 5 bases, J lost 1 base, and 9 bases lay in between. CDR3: CASSATVNTGELFF. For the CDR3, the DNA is TGTGCCAGCAGTGCGACAGTGAACACCGGGGAGCTGTTTTTT.

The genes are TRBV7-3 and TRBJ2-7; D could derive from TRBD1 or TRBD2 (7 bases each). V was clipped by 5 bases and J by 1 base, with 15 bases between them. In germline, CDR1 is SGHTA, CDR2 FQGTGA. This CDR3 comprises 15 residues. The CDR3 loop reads CASSLSGGASYEQYF. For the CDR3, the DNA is TGTGCCAGCAGCCTCTCAGGGGGGGCATCCTACGAGCAGTACTTC.

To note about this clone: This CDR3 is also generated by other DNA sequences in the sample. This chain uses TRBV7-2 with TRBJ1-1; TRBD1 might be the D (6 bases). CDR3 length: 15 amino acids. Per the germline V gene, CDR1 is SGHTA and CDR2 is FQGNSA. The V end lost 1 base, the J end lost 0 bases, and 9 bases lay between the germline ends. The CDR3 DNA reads TGTGCCAGCAGCTTAGTGACAGGAATGAACACTGAAGCTTTCTTT. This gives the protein CASSLVTGMNTEAFF.

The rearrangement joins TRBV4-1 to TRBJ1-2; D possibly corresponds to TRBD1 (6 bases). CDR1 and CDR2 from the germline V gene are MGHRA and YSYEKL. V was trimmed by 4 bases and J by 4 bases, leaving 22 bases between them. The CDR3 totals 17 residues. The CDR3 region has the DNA TGCGCCAGCAGCCCCGGTGTGCAGGGGCCCGGGGCCTATGGCTACACCTTC. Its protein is CASSPGVQGPGAYGYTF.

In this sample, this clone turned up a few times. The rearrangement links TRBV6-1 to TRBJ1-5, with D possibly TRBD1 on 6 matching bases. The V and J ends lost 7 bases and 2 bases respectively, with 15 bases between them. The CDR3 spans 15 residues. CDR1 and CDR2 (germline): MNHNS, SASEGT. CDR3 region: CASTAGALGNQPQHF. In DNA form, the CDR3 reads TGTGCCAGCACCGCGGGGGCGCTTGGCAATCAGCCCCAGCATTTT.

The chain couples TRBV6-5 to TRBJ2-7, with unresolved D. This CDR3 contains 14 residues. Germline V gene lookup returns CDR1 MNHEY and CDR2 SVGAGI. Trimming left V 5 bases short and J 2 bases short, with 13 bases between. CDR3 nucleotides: TGTGCCAGCAGTCGCCGCAGGCCTACCTACGAGCAGTACTTC. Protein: CASSRRRPTYEQYF.

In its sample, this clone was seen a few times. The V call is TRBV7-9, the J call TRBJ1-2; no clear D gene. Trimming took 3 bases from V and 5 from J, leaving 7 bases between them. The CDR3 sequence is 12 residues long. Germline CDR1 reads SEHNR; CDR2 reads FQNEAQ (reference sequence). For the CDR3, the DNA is TGTGCCAGCAGCTTTGCATGGTATGGCTACACCTTC. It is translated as CASSFAWYGYTF. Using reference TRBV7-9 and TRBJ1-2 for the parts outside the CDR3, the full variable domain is DTGVSQNPRHKITKRGQNVTFRCDPISEHNRLYWYRQTLGQGPEFLTYFQNEAQLEKSRLLSDRFSAERPKGSFSTLEIQRTEQGDSAMYLCASSFAWYGYTFGSGTRLTVV.

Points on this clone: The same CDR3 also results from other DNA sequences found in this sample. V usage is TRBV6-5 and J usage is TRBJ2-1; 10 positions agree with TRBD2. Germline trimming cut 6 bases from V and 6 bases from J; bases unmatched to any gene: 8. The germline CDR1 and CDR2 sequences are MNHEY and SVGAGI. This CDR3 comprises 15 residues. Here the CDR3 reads CASSRLAGVGNEQFF. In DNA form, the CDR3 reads TGTGCCAGCAGCCGCCTAGCGGGAGTCGGCAATGAGCAGTTCTTC.

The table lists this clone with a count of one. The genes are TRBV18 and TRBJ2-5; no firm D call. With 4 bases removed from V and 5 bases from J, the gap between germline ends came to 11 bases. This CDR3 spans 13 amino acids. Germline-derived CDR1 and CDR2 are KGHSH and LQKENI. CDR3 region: CASSLSQQETQYF. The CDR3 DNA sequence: TGTGCCAGCTCACTATCACAGCAGGAGACCCAGTACTTC.

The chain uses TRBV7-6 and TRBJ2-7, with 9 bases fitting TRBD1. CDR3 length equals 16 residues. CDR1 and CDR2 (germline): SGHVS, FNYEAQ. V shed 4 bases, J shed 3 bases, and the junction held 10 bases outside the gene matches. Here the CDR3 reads CASSSPPGQGIYEQYF. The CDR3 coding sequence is TGTGCCAGCAGCTCCCCCCCGGGACAGGGTATCTACGAGCAGTACTTC.

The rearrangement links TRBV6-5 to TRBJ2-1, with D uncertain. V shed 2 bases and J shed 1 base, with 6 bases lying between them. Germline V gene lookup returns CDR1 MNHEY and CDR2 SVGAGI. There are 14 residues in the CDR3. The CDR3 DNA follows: TGTGCCAGCAGTTACAGGGTTTCCTACAATGAGCAGTTCTTC. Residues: CASSYRVSYNEQFF.

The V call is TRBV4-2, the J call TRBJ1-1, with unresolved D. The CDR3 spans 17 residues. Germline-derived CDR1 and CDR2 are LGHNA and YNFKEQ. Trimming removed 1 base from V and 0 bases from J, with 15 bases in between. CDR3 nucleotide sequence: TGTGCCAGCAGCCAAGTTTTAGCGGATGCCCTGAACACTGAAGCTTTCTTT. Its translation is CASSQVLADALNTEAFF.

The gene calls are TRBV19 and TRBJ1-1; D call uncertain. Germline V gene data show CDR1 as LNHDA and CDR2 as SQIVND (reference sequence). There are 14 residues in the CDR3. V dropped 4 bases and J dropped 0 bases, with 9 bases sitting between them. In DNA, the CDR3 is TGTGCCAGTAGTACCTCAGGACTGAACACTGAAGCTTTCTTT. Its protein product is CASSTSGLNTEAFF. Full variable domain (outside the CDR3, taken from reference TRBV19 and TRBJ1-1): DGGITQSPKYLFRKEGQNVTLSCEQNLNHDAMYWYRQDPGQGLRLIYYSQIVNDFQKGDIAEGYSVSREKKESFPLTVTSAQKNPTAFYLCASSTSGLNTEAFFGQGTRLTVV.

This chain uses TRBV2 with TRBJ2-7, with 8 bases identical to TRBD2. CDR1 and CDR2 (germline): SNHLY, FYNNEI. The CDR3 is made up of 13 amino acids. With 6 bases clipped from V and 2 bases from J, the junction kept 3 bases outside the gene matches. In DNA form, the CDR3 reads TGTGCCAGCAGAAAAGCGGGGGCCTACGAGCAGTACTTC. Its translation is CASRKAGAYEQYF.

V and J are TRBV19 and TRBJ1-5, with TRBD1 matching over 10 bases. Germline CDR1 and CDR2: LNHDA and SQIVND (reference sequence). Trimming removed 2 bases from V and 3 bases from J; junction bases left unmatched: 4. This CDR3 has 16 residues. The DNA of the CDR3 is TGTGCCAGTAGTATAACTGGGACAGGGGCCAATCAGCCCCAGCATTTT. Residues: CASSITGTGANQPQHF.

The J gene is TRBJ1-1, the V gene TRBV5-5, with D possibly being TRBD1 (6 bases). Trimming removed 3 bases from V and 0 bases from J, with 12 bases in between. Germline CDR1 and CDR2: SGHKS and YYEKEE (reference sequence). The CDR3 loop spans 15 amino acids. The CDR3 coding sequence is TGTGCCAGCAGCTCACGACAGGTCATGAACACTGAAGCTTTCTTT. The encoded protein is CASSSRQVMNTEAFF. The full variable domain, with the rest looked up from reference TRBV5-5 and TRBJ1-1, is DAGVTQSPTHLIKTRGQQVTLRCSPISGHKSVSWYQQVLGQGPQFIFQYYEKEERGRGNFPDRFSARQFPNYSSELNVNALLLGDSALYLCASSSRQVMNTEAFFGQGTRLTVV.

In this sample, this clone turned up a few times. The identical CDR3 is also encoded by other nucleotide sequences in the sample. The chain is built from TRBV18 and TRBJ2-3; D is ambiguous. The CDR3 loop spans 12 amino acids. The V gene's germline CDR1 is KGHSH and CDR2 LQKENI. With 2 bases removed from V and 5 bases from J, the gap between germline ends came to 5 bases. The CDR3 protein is CASSPREDTQYF. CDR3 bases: TGTGCCAGCTCACCAAGGGAAGATACGCAGTATTTT.

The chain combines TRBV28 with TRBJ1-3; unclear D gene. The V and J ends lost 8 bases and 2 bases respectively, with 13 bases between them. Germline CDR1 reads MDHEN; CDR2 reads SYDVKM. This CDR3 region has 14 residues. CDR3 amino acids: CASGFSGAGNTIYF. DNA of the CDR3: TGTGCCAGCGGGTTTAGTGGAGCTGGAAACACCATATATTTT. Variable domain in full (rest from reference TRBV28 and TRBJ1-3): DVKVTQSSRYLVKRTGEKVFLECVQDMDHENMFWYRQDPGLGLRLIYFSYDVKMKEKGDIPEGYSVSREKKERFSLILESASTNQTSMYLCASGFSGAGNTIYFGEGSWLTVV.

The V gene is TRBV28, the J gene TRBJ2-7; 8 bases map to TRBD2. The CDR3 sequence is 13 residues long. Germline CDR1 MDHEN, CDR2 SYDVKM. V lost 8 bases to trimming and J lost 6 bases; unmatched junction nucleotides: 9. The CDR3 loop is CASGDSGATEQYF. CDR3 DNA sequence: TGTGCCAGCGGGGATAGCGGGGCCACCGAGCAGTACTTC. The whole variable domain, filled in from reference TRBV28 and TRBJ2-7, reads DVKVTQSSRYLVKRTGEKVFLECVQDMDHENMFWYRQDPGLGLRLIYFSYDVKMKEKGDIPEGYSVSREKKERFSLILESASTNQTSMYLCASGDSGATEQYFGPGTRLTVT.

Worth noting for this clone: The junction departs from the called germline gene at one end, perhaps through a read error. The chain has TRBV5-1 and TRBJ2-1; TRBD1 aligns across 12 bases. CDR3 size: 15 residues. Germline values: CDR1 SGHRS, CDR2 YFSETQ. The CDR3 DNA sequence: TGCACCAGCAGGTTGGGACAGGGGGCAGGGAATGAGCAGTTCTTC. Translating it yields CTSRLGQGAGNEQFF.

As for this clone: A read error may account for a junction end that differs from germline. Here the CDR3 reads CASSLRVDQRVANIQYF. The CDR3 coding sequence is TGCGCCAGCAGCCTCCGAGTGGACCAGCGGGTGGCGAACATTCAGTACTTC. The chain employs TRBV5-4 and TRBJ2-4; D might be TRBD2 (6 bases). CDR1 is SGHNT, CDR2 YYREEE, per germline (reference sequence). The CDR3 loop spans 17 amino acids.

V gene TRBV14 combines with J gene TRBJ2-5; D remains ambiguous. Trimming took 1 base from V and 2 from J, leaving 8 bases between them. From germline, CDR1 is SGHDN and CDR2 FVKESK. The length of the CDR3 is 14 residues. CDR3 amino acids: CASSQVLLQETQYF. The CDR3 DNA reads TGTGCCAGCAGCCAAGTTCTGTTACAAGAGACCCAGTACTTC.

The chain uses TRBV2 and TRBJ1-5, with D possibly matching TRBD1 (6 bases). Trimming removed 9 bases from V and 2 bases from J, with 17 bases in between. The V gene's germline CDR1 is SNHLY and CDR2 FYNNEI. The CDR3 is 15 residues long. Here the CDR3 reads CASTGTPRGNQPQHF. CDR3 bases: TGTGCCAGTACCGGGACACCCAGGGGCAATCAGCCCCAGCATTTT.

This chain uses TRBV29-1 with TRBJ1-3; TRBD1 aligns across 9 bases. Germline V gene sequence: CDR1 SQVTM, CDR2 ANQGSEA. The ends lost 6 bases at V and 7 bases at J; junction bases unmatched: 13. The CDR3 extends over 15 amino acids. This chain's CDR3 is CSVETTGGAGNTIYF. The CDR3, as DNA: TGCAGCGTGGAGACAACAGGGGGCGCAGGCAACACCATATATTTT.

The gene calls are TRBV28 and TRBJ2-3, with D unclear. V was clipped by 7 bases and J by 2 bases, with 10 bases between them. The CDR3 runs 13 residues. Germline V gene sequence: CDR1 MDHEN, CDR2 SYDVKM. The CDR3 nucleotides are TGTGCCAGCATAGGTCCCCTCACAGATACGCAGTATTTT. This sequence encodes CASIGPLTDTQYF.

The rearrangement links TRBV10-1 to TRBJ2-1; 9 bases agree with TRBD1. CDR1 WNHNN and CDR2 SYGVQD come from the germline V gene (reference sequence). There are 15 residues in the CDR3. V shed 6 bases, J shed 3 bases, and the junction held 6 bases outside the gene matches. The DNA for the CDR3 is TGCGCCAGCAGCGGGACAGGGAAATTCTACAATGAGCAGTTCTTC. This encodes CASSGTGKFYNEQFF.

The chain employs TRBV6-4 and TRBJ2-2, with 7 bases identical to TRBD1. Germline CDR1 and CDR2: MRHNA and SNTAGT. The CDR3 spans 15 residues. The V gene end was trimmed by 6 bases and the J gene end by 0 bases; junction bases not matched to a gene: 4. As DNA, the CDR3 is TGTGCCAGCAGCGCTCAGGGGGCGAACACCGGGGAGCTGTTTTTT. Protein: CASSAQGANTGELFF.

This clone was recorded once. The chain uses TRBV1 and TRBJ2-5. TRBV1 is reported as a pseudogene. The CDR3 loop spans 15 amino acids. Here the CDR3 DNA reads TGCACCAGCAGCCAAGCCCCGGCCGCCGCTTGGACCCAGTACTTC. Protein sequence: CTSSQAPAAAWTQYF.

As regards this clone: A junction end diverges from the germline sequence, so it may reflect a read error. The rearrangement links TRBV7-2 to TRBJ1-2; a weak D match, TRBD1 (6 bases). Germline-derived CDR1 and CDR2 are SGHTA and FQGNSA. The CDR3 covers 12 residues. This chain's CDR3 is CASSLRPTGNDF. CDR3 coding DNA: TGTGCCAGCAGCTTAAGGCCCACAGGGAACGACTTC.